This T cell receptor beta chain is drawn from a study of radiotherapy plus CTLA-4 blockade in lung cancer. Study details: Objective responses were recorded in more than 15% of patients, with disease control recorded in 31%.

Study results and limitations: In blood, TCR clones derived from the tumor expanded after radiotherapy plus ipilimumab. Response was reportedly best predicted by early blood T cell clone dynamics, with interferon-beta.

The CDR3 sequence is 14 residues long. CDR1 and CDR2 (germline): SGHRS, YFSETQ. The table came from immunoSEQ multiplex PCR; TCRdb's copy has only in-frame clones and leaves some out. The table lists tens of thousands of clones, 70% to 85% of them singletons, with roughly 3.2% in the top ten. With regard to this clone: The antigen is unknown. The junction departs from germline at one end; a sequencing error may be responsible.

Focal radiation plus CTLA-4 blockade with ipilimumab was given to patients with chemo-refractory metastatic non-small-cell lung cancer. The sequence derives from a human donor with non-small cell lung cancer who had a partial response to radiotherapy plus ipilimumab. The chain combines TRBV5-1 with TRBJ2-1; TRBD1 agrees at 7 bases. The input for sequencing was peripheral blood, taken from a patient treated with radiotherapy plus ipilimumab. The CDR3 spells CASSVGQVQGRRVF. Here the CDR3 DNA reads TGCGCCAGCAGCGTTGGACAAGTACAGGGGCGAAGGGTCTTC.